The subject of this entry is one TCR beta chain. Antigen: not known. CD4+ T cells from unexposed donors were obtained before the COVID-19 pandemic (2011-2018). After more than eight days of culture, CD4+ T cells were isolated. Unexposed-donor CD4+ T cells were probed with SARS-CoV-2 S/N and four cold-coronavirus spikes, cells permitting. Fresh IL-2 medium replaced half the medium on days 3 and 7. This entry comes from a study of CD4 T cells in relation to SARS-CoV-2 and coronaviruses. As for the study in general: After roughly ten days of antigen culture, PBMC TCR beta CDR3s were sequenced.

J gave up 6 bases and V 0 bases, and 6 bases lay outside the gene matches. CDR3 length equals 17 residues. Per the germline V gene, CDR1 is SGHRS and CDR2 is YFSETQ. General study findings and limits: Crossreactive clones expanded significantly less to SARS-CoV-2 than monoreactive clones.

TCRdb keeps only in-frame clones here, not all; method: immunoSEQ multiplex PCR. The sample carries 20,000 or so clones, around 77% recorded once. The chain couples TRBV5-1 to TRBJ1-6; TRBD1 matches 10 bases. Sequencing was carried out using CD4+ T cells from PBMCs, cultured in vitro. This TCR was recovered from a human donor in good health. Here the CDR3 reads CASSLERQGAINSPLHF. CDR3 DNA: TGCGCCAGCAGCTTGGAAAGACAGGGGGCGATTAATTCACCCCTCCACTTT.